This T cell receptor beta chain is drawn from a study of blood T cells in healthy people across ages. Study observations and caveats: TCR beta diversity per million T cells fell roughly linearly with age. Those diversity estimates obtained from one million T cells were thought to be underestimates.

This CDR3 has 15 amino acids. CDR1 is LGHNA, CDR2 YNFKEQ, per germline. The V gene end was trimmed by 0 bases and the J gene end by 8 bases; junction bases not matched to a gene: 7. A remark on this clonotype: Its antigen is not known.

A second PCR of about 7 to 11 cycles used a sample-barcoded 5' primer and a J-beta primer mix. MiXCR, applied by TCRdb to the 5' RACE reads, yields one record per CDR3 protein. The repertoire holds more than 600,000 distinct CDR3 sequences, with 25% as singletons. These data are also associated with another study on T cells of mothers and their children.

This chain joins TRBV4-2 and TRBJ2-1, with 7 bases lining up with TRBD1. The TCR was taken from a boy between 10 and 17 years old in good health. Source material: blood. The CDR3 region is CASSQDYPGGYEQFF. The DNA for the CDR3 is TGTGCCAGCAGCCAAGATTATCCAGGGGGTTATGAGCAGTTCTTC.